Included here is one T cell receptor (beta chain) sequence, with context. What it recognizes is unknown. The CDR3 is made up of 17 amino acids. CDR1 and CDR2 from the germline V gene are SGHTA and FQGNSA. V shed 2 bases and J shed 7 bases, with 18 bases lying between them. Scientists amplified the TCR beta CDR3 regions from RNA transcripts. The authors performed first-round RT-PCR with HTBI primers and then a second-round multiplex PCR. Each CDR3 protein is one row after TCRdb ran MiXCR on the multiplex PCR reads. The sample consists of about 48,000 distinct CDR3 sequences, around half of them appearing once. The data stem from a study of Graves' ophthalmopathy and Graves' hyperthyroidism. Study at large: Peripheral blood (taken before any treatment) was collected at initial diagnosis.

Broader study findings: Thyroid clonotypes that were expanded above 0.001 frequency mostly also appeared in blood.

Donors with ophthalmopathy: moderate-to-severe activity, CAS ≥3, NOSPECS ≥4, duration under 3 months. A 10 ml volume of fresh peripheral blood provided the PBMCs. This clonotype originated in an adult man with Graves' ophthalmopathy. The chain has TRBV7-2 and TRBJ1-6, with a tentative D call TRBD1 (6 bases). The specimen sequenced was peripheral blood. Here the CDR3 DNA reads TGTGCCAGCAGCTTATCCCCAGGGGTGAAGGTAAATTCACCCCTCCACTTT. Translation gives CASSLSPGVKVNSPLHF.